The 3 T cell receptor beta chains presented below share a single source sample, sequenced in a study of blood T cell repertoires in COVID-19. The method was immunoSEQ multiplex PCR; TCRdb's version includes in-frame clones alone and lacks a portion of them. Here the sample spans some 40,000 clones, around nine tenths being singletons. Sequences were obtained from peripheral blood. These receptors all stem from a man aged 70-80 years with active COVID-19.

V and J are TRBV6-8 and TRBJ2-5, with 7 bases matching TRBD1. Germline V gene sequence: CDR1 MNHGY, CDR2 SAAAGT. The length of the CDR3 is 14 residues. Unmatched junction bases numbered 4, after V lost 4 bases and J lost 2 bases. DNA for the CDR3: TGTGCCAGCAGTTTGGGGACAGCTCAAGAGACCCAGTACTTC. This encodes CASSLGTAQETQYF.

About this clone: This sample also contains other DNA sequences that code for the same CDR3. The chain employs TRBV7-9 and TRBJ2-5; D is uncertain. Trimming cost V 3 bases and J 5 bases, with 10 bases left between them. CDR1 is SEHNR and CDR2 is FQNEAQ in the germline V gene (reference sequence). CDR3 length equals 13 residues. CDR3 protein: CASSLLGRETQYF. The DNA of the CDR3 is TGTGCCAGCAGCTTGTTGGGCCGGGAGACCCAGTACTTC.

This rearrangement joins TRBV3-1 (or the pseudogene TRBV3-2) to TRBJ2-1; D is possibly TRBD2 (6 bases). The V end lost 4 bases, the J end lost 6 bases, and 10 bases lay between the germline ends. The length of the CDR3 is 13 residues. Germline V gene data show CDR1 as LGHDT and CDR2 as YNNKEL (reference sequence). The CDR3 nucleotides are TGTGCCAGCAGCCGACAGCGGGTCAATGAGCAGTTCTTC. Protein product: CASSRQRVNEQFF.